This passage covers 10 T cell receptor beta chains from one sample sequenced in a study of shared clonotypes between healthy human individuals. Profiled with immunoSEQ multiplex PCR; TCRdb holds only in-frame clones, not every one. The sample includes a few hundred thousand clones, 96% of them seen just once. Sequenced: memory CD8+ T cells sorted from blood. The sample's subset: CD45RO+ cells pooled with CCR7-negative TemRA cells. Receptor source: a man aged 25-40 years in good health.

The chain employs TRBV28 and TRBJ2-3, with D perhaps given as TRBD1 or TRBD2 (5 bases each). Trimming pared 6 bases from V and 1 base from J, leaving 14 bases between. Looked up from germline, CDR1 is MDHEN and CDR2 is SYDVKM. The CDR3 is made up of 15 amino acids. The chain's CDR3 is CASSRPGTRTDTQYF. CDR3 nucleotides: TGTGCCAGCAGCCGTCCCGGGACGCGCACAGATACGCAGTATTTT.

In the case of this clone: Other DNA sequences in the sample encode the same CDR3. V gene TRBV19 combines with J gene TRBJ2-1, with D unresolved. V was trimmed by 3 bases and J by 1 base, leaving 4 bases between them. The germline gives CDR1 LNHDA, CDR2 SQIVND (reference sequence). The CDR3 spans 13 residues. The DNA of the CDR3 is TGTGCCAGTAGTATTAGTTCCTACAATGAGCAGTTCTTC. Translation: CASSISSYNEQFF.

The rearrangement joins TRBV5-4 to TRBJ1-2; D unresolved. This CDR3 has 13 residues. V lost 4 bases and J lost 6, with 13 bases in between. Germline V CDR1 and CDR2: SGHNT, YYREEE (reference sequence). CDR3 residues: CASSEVGGNGYTF. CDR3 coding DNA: TGTGCCAGCAGCGAGGTTGGAGGGAATGGCTACACCTTC.

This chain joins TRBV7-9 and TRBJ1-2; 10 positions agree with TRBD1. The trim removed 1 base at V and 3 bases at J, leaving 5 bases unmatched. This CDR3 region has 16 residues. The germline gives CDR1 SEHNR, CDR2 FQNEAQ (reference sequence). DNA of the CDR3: TGTGCCAGCAGCTTAGACCCCGGGACAGGGGACTATGGCTACACCTTC. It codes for CASSLDPGTGDYGYTF.

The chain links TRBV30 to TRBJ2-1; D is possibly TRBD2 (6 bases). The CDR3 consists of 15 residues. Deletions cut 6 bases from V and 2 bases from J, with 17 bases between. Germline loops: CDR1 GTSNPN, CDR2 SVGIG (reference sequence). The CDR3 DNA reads TGTGCCTGCCATACCGGGACTCGCCCCTACAATGAGCAGTTCTTC. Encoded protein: CACHTGTRPYNEQFF.

The CDR3: CSARGLAQQYF. The CDR3 DNA sequence: TGCAGTGCTAGAGGCCTAGCGCAGCAGTACTTC. V is TRBV20-1 and J is TRBJ2-7, with D possibly being TRBD2 (6 bases). The CDR3 totals 11 residues. Trimming shortened V by 1 base and J by 8 bases, and 9 bases separated the two germline ends. In germline, CDR1 is DFQATT, CDR2 SNEGSKA (reference sequence).

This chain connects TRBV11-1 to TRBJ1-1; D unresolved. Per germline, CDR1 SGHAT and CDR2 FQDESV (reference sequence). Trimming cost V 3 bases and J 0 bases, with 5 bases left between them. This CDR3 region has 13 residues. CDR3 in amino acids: CASSFGLNTEAFF. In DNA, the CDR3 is TGTGCCAGCAGCTTCGGTTTGAACACTGAAGCTTTCTTT.

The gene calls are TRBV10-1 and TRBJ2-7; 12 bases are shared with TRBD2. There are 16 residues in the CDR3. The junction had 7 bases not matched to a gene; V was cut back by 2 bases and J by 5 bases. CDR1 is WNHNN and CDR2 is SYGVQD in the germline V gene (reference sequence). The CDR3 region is CASSETTLAGGDEQYF. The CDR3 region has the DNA TGCGCCAGCAGTGAGACAACTCTAGCGGGAGGGGACGAGCAGTACTTC.

CDR3 bases: TGTGCCAGCAGCTTGGCCCGGGAGGTGCAGTACTTC. Protein product: CASSLAREVQYF. J is TRBJ2-7 and V is TRBV5-8; 7 bases agree with TRBD2. Trimming removed 0 bases from V and 9 bases from J; junction bases left unmatched: 3. The CDR3 has 12 amino acids. Germline-derived CDR1 and CDR2 are SGHTS and YDEGEE.

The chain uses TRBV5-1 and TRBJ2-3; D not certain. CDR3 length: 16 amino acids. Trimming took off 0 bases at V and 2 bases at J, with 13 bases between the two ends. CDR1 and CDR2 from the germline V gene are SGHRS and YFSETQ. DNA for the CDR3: TGCGCCAGCAGCTTGGGACTCCCTACCCACACAGATACGCAGTATTTT. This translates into CASSLGLPTHTDTQYF.